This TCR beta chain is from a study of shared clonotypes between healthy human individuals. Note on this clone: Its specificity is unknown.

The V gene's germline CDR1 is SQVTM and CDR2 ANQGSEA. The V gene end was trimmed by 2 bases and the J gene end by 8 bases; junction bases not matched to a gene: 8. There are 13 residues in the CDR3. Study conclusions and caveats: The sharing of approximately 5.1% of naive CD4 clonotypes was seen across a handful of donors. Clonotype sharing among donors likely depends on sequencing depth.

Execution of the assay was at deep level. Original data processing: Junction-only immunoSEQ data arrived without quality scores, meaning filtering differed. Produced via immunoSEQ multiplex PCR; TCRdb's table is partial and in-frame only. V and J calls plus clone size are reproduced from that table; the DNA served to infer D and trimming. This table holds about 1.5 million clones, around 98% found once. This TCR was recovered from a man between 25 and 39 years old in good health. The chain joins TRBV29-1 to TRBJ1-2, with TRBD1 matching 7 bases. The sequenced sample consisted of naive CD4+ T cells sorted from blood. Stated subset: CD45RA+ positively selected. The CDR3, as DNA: TGCAGCGTTGAACGCTTTAGAGGGGGCGGCTACACCTTC. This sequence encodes CSVERFRGGGYTF.